Listed below are T cell receptor beta chains from one sample, sequenced in a study of resident and recirculating memory T cells in vitiligo. This table comes from immunoSEQ multiplex PCR, and its TCRdb copy is limited to in-frame clones, with some not included. In the table there are roughly 40,000 clones, over 90% of which are singletons. The sequencing input was blood. All receptors derive from a male donor with vitiligo. CDR3s include the opening cysteine and the closing phenylalanine or tryptophan. A D gene is named only where the DNA matches it firmly. Clone size appears in some rows only: once, few, many, or a class for an expanded clone.

>-|TRBJ2-5|TRBV2|TRBD1
TGTGCCAGCACGACAGGGGGGCAAGAGACCCAGTACTTC
CASTTGGQETQYF
>-|TRBJ1-5|TRBV19|TRBD1
TGTGCCAGTAGTGCAACGGTAGGGACAGGGAATCAGCCCCAGCATTTT
CASSATVGTGNQPQHF
>-|TRBJ1-5|TRBV7-2|-
TGTGCCAGCAGCTTAGGTGTCGAAGGGGCACGCAATCAGCCCCAGCATTTT
CASSLGVEGARNQPQHF
>-|TRBJ2-5|TRBV4-3|TRBD2
TGCGCCAGCAGCCTCAATATAGCGGGGGGAGGGGAGACCCAGTACTTC
CASSLNIAGGGETQYF
>-|TRBJ2-1|TRBV11-2|-
TGTGCCAGCAGCTTAGTAAGGTGGGGCACCTACAATGAGCAGTTCTTC
CASSLVRWGTYNEQFF
>-|TRBJ1-5|TRBV19|-
TGTGCCAGTAGTATCGACCGAGGCACTCAGCCCCAGCATTTT
CASSIDRGTQPQHF
>-|TRBJ2-7|TRBV5-1|-
TGCGCCAGCAGCTTGGCCCTGACAGACCGGCTCCACGAGCAGTACTTC
CASSLALTDRLHEQYF
>-|TRBJ2-6|TRBV14|-
TGTGCCAGCAGCCGGTCCCTCAGGTCTCTAATCTCTGGGGCCAACGTCCTGACTTTC
CASSRSLRSLISGANVLTF
>-|TRBJ2-7|TRBV5-1|-
TGCGCCAGCAAGCTGGACAGCTCCTACGAGCAGTACTTC
CASKLDSSYEQYF
>-|TRBJ2-5|TRBV29-1|TRBD2
TGCAGCGTTACAGTCCCGGGACTAGCCCAAGAGACCCAGTACTTC
CSVTVPGLAQETQYF
>-|TRBJ2-3|TRBV4-1|-
TGCGCCAGCAGCCAAGAGCCGGGTATTCCGCAGTATTTT
CASSQEPGIPQYF
>few|TRBJ2-2|TRBV7-3|-
TGTGCCAGCAGCACCAGCACCGGGGAGCTGTTTTTT
CASSTSTGELFF
>-|TRBJ2-3|TRBV10-3|-
TGTGCCATCAGGCCCGGAGGGCGCACCACAGATACGCAGTATTTT
CAIRPGGRTTDTQYF
>-|TRBJ1-1|TRBV11-2|-
TGTGCCAGCAGCCGCGACAAGCACACTGAAGCTTTCTTT
CASSRDKHTEAFF
>-|TRBJ2-5|TRBV6-1|TRBD2
TGTGCCAGCAGTGACTTGCGGGGGGCCCAAGAGACCCAGTACTTC
CASSDLRGAQETQYF
>-|TRBJ2-3|TRBV4-3|-
TGCGCCAGCAGCCAAGACTCCCGCACAGATACGCAGTATTTT
CASSQDSRTDTQYF
>-|TRBJ1-6|TRBV7-9|-
TGTGCCAGCAGTTACCTGAGCTCCTATAATTCACCCCTCCACTTT
CASSYLSSYNSPLHF
>once|TRBJ2-2|TRBV6-1|-
TGTGCCAGCCGCCGGACAGCGAACACCGGGGAGCTGTTTTTT
CASRRTANTGELFF
>-|TRBJ2-7|TRBV30|TRBD1
TGTGCCTGGAGTGGGGCCTGGACAGGGGCATACGAGCAGTACTTC
CAWSGAWTGAYEQYF
>-|TRBJ2-5|TRBV30|-
TGTGCCTGGAGCGGTGTAACTCGAGAGACCCAGTACTTC
CAWSGVTRETQYF
>-|TRBJ2-3|TRBV5-1|-
TGCGCCAGCAGCTTGGATCAGGGTTCAGATACGCAGTATTTT
CASSLDQGSDTQYF
>-|TRBJ2-7|TRBV29-1|TRBD1
TGCAGCGCAGGGACAGGGTCCCCCTACGAGCAGTACTTC
CSAGTGSPYEQYF
>-|TRBJ2-3|TRBV5-6|-
TGTGCCAGCAGCCCCGAACCAGGGACAGATACGCAGTATTTT
CASSPEPGTDTQYF
>-|TRBJ1-2|TRBV5-6|-
TGTGCCAGCAGCTGGAGACGGGGGGGGCATATCTATGGCTACACCTTC
CASSWRRGGHIYGYTF
>-|TRBJ1-1|TRBV6-4|-
TGTGCCAGCAGTGACTATTCCCGGAACACTGAAGCTTTCTTT
CASSDYSRNTEAFF
>-|TRBJ1-1|TRBV12-5|-
TGTGCTAGTGGTTTGAAGGGGTGGGTTATGAACACTGAAGCTTTCTTT
CASGLKGWVMNTEAFF
>-|TRBJ2-5|TRBV18|TRBD2
TGTGCCAGCTCACCACCGAGGGTAGCGGGGTTGCAAGAGACCCAGTACTTC
CASSPPRVAGLQETQYF
>-|TRBJ2-1|TRBV10-3|TRBD1
TGTGCCATCGGACGGGACAGAGTAAACAATGAGCAGTTCTTC
CAIGRDRVNNEQFF
>-|TRBJ2-5|TRBV18|TRBD1
TGTGCCAGCTCACCACGGGCCGGTGGACAGGGGCCAGAGACCCAGTACTTC
CASSPRAGGQGPETQYF
>-|TRBJ2-3|TRBV14|-
TGTGCCAGCAGCCAACAGACTGGAGATACGCAGTATTTT
CASSQQTGDTQYF